The next 26 T cell receptor beta chains were all read from a single sample in a study of T-cell reconstitution after alpha-beta-depleted transplantation in children. The TCRbeta library was prepared with unique molecular identifiers. TCRdb called the PCR reads again in MiXCR, with one record for every CDR3 protein. The sample lists 450,000 to 600,000 distinct CDR3 sequences; about 16% were seen once. The input for sequencing was PBMCs from the stem cell graft donor, taken from the stem cell graft. The origin of the receptors is a human donor who donated a stem cell graft to a child with acute lymphoblastic leukemia.

The V and J genes are TRBV20-1 and TRBJ1-1, with D tentatively TRBD1 (5 bases). Deletions cut 8 bases from V and 4 bases from J, with 20 bases between. Germline V CDR1 and CDR2: DFQATT, SNEGSKA (reference sequence). This CDR3 comprises 14 residues. In nucleotides, the CDR3 is TGCAGTCCTATAGGGGAAGTAGGGATCACTGAAGCTTTCTTT. Protein sequence: CSPIGEVGITEAFF.

The V call is TRBV5-1, the J call TRBJ1-2, with D perhaps TRBD1 (5 bases). The germline V gene has CDR1 SGHRS and CDR2 YFSETQ. CDR3 length equals 14 residues. V was shortened by 8 bases and J by 5 bases, with 19 bases between the two germline ends. CDR3 sequence reads: CARGPAGGPYGYTF. The CDR3 DNA follows: TGCGCCAGAGGCCCGGCGGGGGGTCCGTATGGCTACACCTTC. The whole variable domain, filled in from reference TRBV5-1 and TRBJ1-2, reads KAGVTQTPRYLIKTRGQQVTLSCSPISGHRSVSWYQQTPGQGLQFLFEYFSETQRNKGNFPGRFSGRQFSNSRSEMNVSTLELGDSALYLCARGPAGGPYGYTFGSGTRLTVV.

The table lists this clonotype with a few counts. The chain couples TRBV5-1 to TRBJ2-1; the D gene is possibly TRBD2 (5 bases). The germline V gene encodes CDR1 SGHRS and CDR2 YFSETQ. Trimming stripped 4 bases from V and 0 bases from J, with 11 bases between. The CDR3 totals 15 residues. This CDR3 reads CASSMSGNSYNEQFF. Written as DNA, the CDR3 is TGCGCCAGCAGCATGAGCGGAAACTCCTACAATGAGCAGTTCTTC. Supplemented by reference TRBV5-1 and TRBJ2-1, the full variable domain reads KAGVTQTPRYLIKTRGQQVTLSCSPISGHRSVSWYQQTPGQGLQFLFEYFSETQRNKGNFPGRFSGRQFSNSRSEMNVSTLELGDSALYLCASSMSGNSYNEQFFGPGTRLTVL.

This clonotype was detected only a few times. This chain joins TRBV2 and TRBJ1-1; D unclear. CDR1 is SNHLY, CDR2 FYNNEI, per germline. Trimming cost V 4 bases and J 2 bases, with 14 bases left between them. The CDR3 is 15 residues long. CDR3 DNA sequence: TGTGCCAGCAGTGGGATGGAGGGTCAAAACACTGAAGCTTTCTTT. It is translated as CASSGMEGQNTEAFF.

The CDR3 region has the DNA TGTGCCAGCAGTGGAGGTGGGACAGGGGACATCGAGCAGTACTTC. Protein product: CASSGGGTGDIEQYF. This chain links TRBV12-3 or TRBV12-4 with TRBJ2-7, with 10 nucleotides matching TRBD1. With V trimmed by 5 bases and J by 6 bases, 10 bases remained unmatched. The CDR3 has 15 amino acids.

The chain links TRBV10-1 to TRBJ2-3, with TRBD2 identical over 11 bases. The CDR3 spans 18 residues. Trimming took 3 bases from V and 10 from J; bases not matched to a gene: 18. In germline, CDR1 is WNHNN, CDR2 SYGVQD (reference sequence). Written as DNA, the CDR3 is TGCGCCAGCAGTGAAACGGGACTAGCGGTTGCGCCCTTCGGATCGCAGTATTTT. As protein: CASSETGLAVAPFGSQYF.

This clonotype appeared a few times. This chain joins TRBV29-1 and TRBJ2-1; D may be TRBD2 (5 bases). The CDR3 spans 14 residues. Germline lookup yields CDR1 SQVTM and CDR2 ANQGSEA. The V end was cut by 7 bases, the J end by 2 bases, with 15 bases between. The CDR3 protein is CSALDTGTYNEQFF. As DNA, the CDR3 is TGCAGCGCACTAGACACGGGGACCTACAATGAGCAGTTCTTC.

The V call is TRBV6-4, the J call TRBJ2-1; D is possibly TRBD2 (5 bases). The CDR3 runs 16 residues. From germline, CDR1 is MRHNA and CDR2 SNTAGT. Deletions cut 2 bases from V and 1 base from J, with 12 bases between. CDR3 in DNA: TGTGCCAGCAGTGACCACGGGGAAATTTCCTACAATGAGCAGTTCTTC. It encodes CASSDHGEISYNEQFF.

This clonotype was observed a handful of times. The rearrangement joins TRBV20-1 to TRBJ1-5; D is uncertain. Trimming shortened V by 3 bases and J by 7 bases, and 22 bases separated the two germline ends. This CDR3 comprises 16 residues. The germline CDR1 and CDR2 sequences are DFQATT and SNEGSKA (reference sequence). CDR3 loop: CSASLFEGPTGQPQHF. The CDR3 nucleotides read TGCAGTGCTAGTCTTTTTGAGGGTCCCACGGGGCAGCCCCAGCATTTT.

In its sample, this clonotype was seen many times. The chain links TRBV3-1 to TRBJ2-3; TRBD1 agrees at 11 bases. J was trimmed by 3 bases and V by 6 bases; bases with no gene match: 5. Germline V gene sequence: CDR1 LGHDT, CDR2 YNNKEL (reference sequence). This CDR3 comprises 15 residues. CDR3 DNA: TGTGCCAGCAGGAGGACAGGGGGCGTAACAGATACGCAGTATTTT. Translating gives CASRRTGGVTDTQYF.

This sequence joins TRBV3-1 and TRBJ2-1, with a possible D match to TRBD2 (7 bases). V lost 4 bases and J lost 7, with 20 bases in between. This CDR3 comprises 16 residues. Per the germline V gene, CDR1 is LGHDT and CDR2 is YNNKEL (reference sequence). The CDR3 nucleotides read TGTGCCAGCAGCCCTGGGAGGGGGGGTTTTTTGAATGAGCAGTTCTTC. It is translated as CASSPGRGGFLNEQFF.

CDR3 in amino acids: CASTRTSGPEAYEQFF. For the CDR3, the DNA is TGTGCCAGCACCAGGACTAGCGGGCCGGAGGCGTATGAGCAGTTCTTC. The rearrangement uses TRBV7-8 and TRBJ2-1, with TRBD2 matching 11 bases. The CDR3 totals 16 residues. Trimming at V came to 7 bases and at J to 8 bases, leaving 13 bases not matched to a gene. The V gene's germline CDR1 is SGHVS and CDR2 FQNEAQ.

The chain employs TRBV7-3 and TRBJ2-1, with 7 bases lining up with TRBD1. Germline CDR1 and CDR2: SGHTA and FQGTGA. J was trimmed by 5 bases and V by 5 bases; bases with no gene match: 6. CDR3 length equals 14 residues. CDR3 coding DNA: TGTGCCAGCAGCGTGACAGGGCCCGACAATGAGCAGTTCTTC. Protein product: CASSVTGPDNEQFF. The entire variable domain, with the rest obtained from reference TRBV7-3 and TRBJ2-1, is as follows: GAGVSQTPSNKVTEKGKYVELRCDPISGHTALYWYRQSLGQGPEFLIYFQGTGAADDSGLPNDRFFAVRPEGSVSTLKIQRTERGDSAVYLCASSVTGPDNEQFFGPGTRLTVL.

This chain connects TRBV29-1 to TRBJ1-5; D gene unclear. CDR3 length: 13 residues. Trimming removed 1 base from V and 2 bases from J, with 6 bases in between. From germline, CDR1 is SQVTM and CDR2 ANQGSEA. The CDR3 DNA sequence: TGCAGCGTTGAAGTAGGTGGCAATCAGCCCCAGCATTTT. Protein product: CSVEVGGNQPQHF.

The J gene is TRBJ1-1, the V gene TRBV19; 7 bases are shared with TRBD1. V lost 3 bases and J lost 8; bases outside the gene matches: 9. Germline CDR1 is LNHDA and CDR2 is SQIVND (reference sequence). CDR3 length: 14 residues. CDR3 in amino acids: CASSISGTVSEAFF. The CDR3 region has the DNA TGTGCCAGTAGTATCAGCGGGACAGTGTCGGAAGCTTTCTTT. The whole variable domain, filled in from reference TRBV19 and TRBJ1-1, reads DGGITQSPKYLFRKEGQNVTLSCEQNLNHDAMYWYRQDPGQGLRLIYYSQIVNDFQKGDIAEGYSVSREKKESFPLTVTSAQKNPTAFYLCASSISGTVSEAFFGQGTRLTVV.

This rearrangement joins TRBV3-1 to TRBJ2-1, with 10 bases identical to TRBD2. The J segment lost 9 bases and the V segment lost 4 bases, leaving 9 bases of the junction unmatched. CDR1 LGHDT and CDR2 YNNKEL come from the germline V gene (reference sequence). CDR3 length equals 15 residues. CDR3 DNA: TGTGCCAGCAGCCTTCACCCTAGCGGGAGAAGTGAGCAGTTCTTC. Its protein is CASSLHPSGRSEQFF.

The rearrangement uses TRBV20-1 and TRBJ2-7; D possibly corresponds to TRBD2 (7 bases). The CDR3 is 15 residues long. The V gene lost 0 bases and the J gene lost 2 bases, with 14 bases spanning the gap. Germline CDR1 DFQATT, CDR2 SNEGSKA (reference sequence). CDR3 sequence reads: CSARDWGGAAYEQYF. Written as DNA, the CDR3 is TGCAGTGCTAGAGATTGGGGGGGGGCAGCCTACGAGCAGTACTTC.

This clonotype was counted ten times or more. The chain couples TRBV4-2 to TRBJ2-1; the match to TRBD2 covers 10 bases. The trim removed 0 bases at V and 13 bases at J, leaving 9 bases unmatched. The germline CDR1 and CDR2 sequences are LGHNA and YNFKEQ. The CDR3 has 15 amino acids. The CDR3 DNA follows: TGTGCCAGCAGCCAAGACGGGGCTAGCGGGAGTTATCAGTTCTTC. It codes for CASSQDGASGSYQFF.

The chain carries TRBV11-2 and TRBJ2-3; D might be TRBD1 (6 bases). Looked up from germline, CDR1 is SGHAT and CDR2 is FQNNGV. V was pared by 4 bases and J by 6 bases, with 14 bases between. The CDR3 sequence is 14 residues long. The CDR3 here is CASSYGQLGDTQYF. The CDR3 DNA reads TGTGCCAGCAGCTATGGACAGCTGGGGGATACGCAGTATTTT. Based on the CDR3 plus reference TRBV11-2 and TRBJ2-3, the full variable domain is EAGVAQSPRYKIIEKRQSVAFWCNPISGHATLYWYQQILGQGPKLLIQFQNNGVVDDSQLPKDRFSAERLKGVDSTLKIQPAKLEDSAVYLCASSYGQLGDTQYFGPGTRLTVL.

The genes are TRBV20-1 and TRBJ1-5; D is ambiguous. The V gene's germline CDR1 is DFQATT and CDR2 SNEGSKA (reference sequence). Trimming removed 2 bases from V and 0 bases from J, with 8 bases in between. This CDR3 contains 14 residues. This CDR3 is CSARQMNSNQPQHF. The CDR3 DNA reads TGCAGTGCTAGACAGATGAATAGCAATCAGCCCCAGCATTTT.

The chain recombines TRBV6-1 with TRBJ2-6; D may correspond to TRBD1 or TRBD2 (5 bases each). The CDR3 consists of 15 residues. Germline values: CDR1 MNHNS, CDR2 SASEGT. With 3 bases removed from V and 6 bases from J, the gap between germline ends came to 12 bases. DNA for the CDR3: TGTGCCAGCAGTGAGGGGGTCAGGGTGGCCAACGTCCTGACTTTC. Translated: CASSEGVRVANVLTF.

This clonotype was seen a few times. The genes are TRBV20-1 and TRBJ2-7; 9 bases fit TRBD2. The trim removed 0 bases at V and 2 bases at J, leaving 5 bases unmatched. Germline V gene data show CDR1 as DFQATT and CDR2 as SNEGSKA (reference sequence). The CDR3 extends over 15 amino acids. The CDR3 DNA follows: TGCAGTGCTAGAGAGGGCGGGAGGGCCCCCTACGAGCAGTACTTC. Translation gives CSAREGGRAPYEQYF.

This clonotype has just a few counts. The J gene is TRBJ2-7, the V gene TRBV6-2 or TRBV6-3, with a tentative D call TRBD1 (5 bases). The germline V and J ends were trimmed by 4 bases and 5 bases, with 18 bases remaining between them. CDR3 length: 15 amino acids. Germline V gives CDR1 MNHEY, CDR2 SVGEGT. As DNA, the CDR3 is TGTGCCAGCAGTTCCCGACAGTTGAGGATTGACGAGCAGTACTTC. Its translation is CASSSRQLRIDEQYF.

This clonotype was detected a few times. The V and J genes are TRBV30 and TRBJ2-2; D might be TRBD1 (6 bases). CDR3 length: 16 residues. Germline V gene lookup returns CDR1 GTSNPN and CDR2 SVGIG (reference sequence). The V and J ends lost 2 bases and 6 bases respectively, with 19 bases between them. The CDR3 DNA reads as TGTGCCTGGAGTCGCGGTGCAGGGGCAGACGCCGGGGAGCTGTTTTTT. It encodes CAWSRGAGADAGELFF.

The chain employs TRBV6-5 and TRBJ2-3, with no clear D. Germline values: CDR1 MNHEY, CDR2 SVGAGI. V was clipped by 0 bases and J by 2 bases, with 9 bases between them. This CDR3 contains 15 residues. The CDR3 bases are TGTGCCAGCAGTTACTCGGAAACTACCACAGATACGCAGTATTTT. It translates to CASSYSETTTDTQYF.

This clonotype was observed once. CDR3 sequence: CASSQEIRGEWDTEAFF. The CDR3 region has the DNA TGTGCCAGCAGCCAAGAAATCCGGGGAGAGTGGGACACTGAAGCTTTCTTT. The chain has TRBV4-2 and TRBJ1-1, with unresolved D. Germline V gene lookup returns CDR1 LGHNA and CDR2 YNFKEQ. Trimming pared 0 bases from V and 3 bases from J, leaving 17 bases between. This CDR3 is 17 amino acids long.